This is a list of T cell receptor beta chains from one sample in a study of blood T cell repertoires in COVID-19. The protocol was immunoSEQ multiplex PCR, while the TCRdb copy is restricted to in-frame clones and leaves out a portion. The sample lists 250,000 or so clones, around 90% occurring once. Sequencing was done on a sample of peripheral blood. The receptors derive from a man younger than 45 with COVID-19, enrolled during active disease. The CDR3 runs from the conserved cysteine through the conserved F or W. The D gene is left open where the match is weak. Expanded clones get a size class; other rows say once, few or many, or leave the size out.

v_call	d_call	j_call	clone_size	cdr3_aa	cdr3_nt
TRBV28	.	TRBJ2-7	.	CASIHPGTYEQYF	TGTGCCAGCATCCACCCCGGGACCTACGAGCAGTACTTC
TRBV19	TRBD2	TRBJ2-2	.	CASKKREGGYLGELFF	TGTGCCAGTAAAAAACGGGAGGGGGGTTATCTCGGGGAGCTGTTTTTT
TRBV2	.	TRBJ1-5	.	CASTGHPHQPQHF	TGTGCCAGCACGGGACATCCTCATCAGCCCCAGCATTTT
TRBV4-1	.	TRBJ2-3	.	CASSQGDNAGITDTQYF	TGCGCCAGCAGCCAAGGGGATAACGCGGGGATCACAGATACGCAGTATTTT
TRBV30	TRBD2	TRBJ2-5	.	CAWTPRLAGRGTQYF	TGTGCCTGGACTCCCCGCCTAGCGGGGAGGGGGACCCAGTACTTC
TRBV20-1	TRBD2	TRBJ2-1	.	CSASVKGLAGTSYNEQFF	TGCAGTGCTAGTGTTAAAGGTCTAGCGGGGACTTCCTACAATGAGCAGTTCTTC
TRBV20-1	TRBD1	TRBJ2-1	few	CSASWDRGQYNEQFF	TGCAGTGCTAGTTGGGACAGGGGTCAATACAATGAGCAGTTCTTC
TRBV19	TRBD1	TRBJ1-2	.	CASSQGAVDGYTF	TGTGCCAGTAGTCAGGGGGCGGTGGATGGCTACACCTTC
TRBV29-1	TRBD2	TRBJ2-1	.	CSVVYLETGTSGINAYNEQFF	TGCAGCGTTGTATACCTCGAGACCGGGACTAGCGGGATTAACGCCTACAATGAGCAGTTCTTC
TRBV5-1	TRBD1	TRBJ2-5	.	CASSLPRQGGYRETQYF	TGCGCCAGCAGTCTACCTCGACAGGGGGGGTATAGAGAGACCCAGTACTTC